This is a list of T cell receptor beta chains from one sample in a study of blood T cell repertoires in COVID-19. Profiling relied on immunoSEQ multiplex PCR, and the TCRdb table lists in-frame clones only, not all of them. The data show approximately 130,000 clones, with roughly 86% seen just once and around 19% held by the top ten. The sample was peripheral blood. The receptors stem from a woman in her forties or fifties who had recovered from COVID-19. Both conserved end residues are part of each CDR3.

v_gene: TRBV5-1
j_gene: TRBJ1-3
CDR3aa: CASSSSTGASGNTIYF

v_gene: TRBV12-3/TRBV12-4
j_gene: TRBJ2-1
CDR3aa: CASSLPPGEQFF

v_gene: TRBV11-2
j_gene: TRBJ2-7
CDR3aa: CASSLTDTNYEQYF

v_gene: TRBV5-1
j_gene: TRBJ2-7
CDR3aa: CASTSGTGISYEQYF

v_gene: TRBV5-1
j_gene: TRBJ2-3
CDR3aa: CASSLYGVRNTQYF

v_gene: TRBV10-3
j_gene: TRBJ2-5
CDR3aa: CAISAHQETQYF

v_gene: TRBV7-3
j_gene: TRBJ1-2
CDR3aa: CASSLIGGGRVYGYTF

v_gene: TRBV4-3
j_gene: TRBJ2-1
CDR3aa: CASSQMAAGTYNEQFF

v_gene: TRBV30
j_gene: TRBJ2-2
CDR3aa: CAHHGRNTGELFF

v_gene: TRBV2
j_gene: TRBJ1-5
CDR3aa: CASSLGTAGQPQHF

v_gene: TRBV11-2
j_gene: TRBJ2-1
CDR3aa: CASSSLRGESNEQFF

v_gene: TRBV11-2
j_gene: TRBJ2-6
CDR3aa: CASSRGQGALGANVLTF

v_gene: TRBV18
j_gene: TRBJ2-3
CDR3aa: CASSDITDTQYF

v_gene: TRBV5-5
j_gene: TRBJ1-5
CDR3aa: CASSPGSRNQPQHF

v_gene: TRBV6-2/TRBV6-3
j_gene: TRBJ2-3
CDR3aa: CASSYKPSGRNTQYF

v_gene: TRBV4-1
j_gene: TRBJ2-3
CDR3aa: CASSQRGTASDTQYF

v_gene: TRBV7-9
j_gene: TRBJ1-2
CDR3aa: CASSFGSTGVNYGYTF

v_gene: TRBV6-5
j_gene: TRBJ1-3
CDR3aa: CASSYSAVDSGNTIYF

v_gene: TRBV4-3
j_gene: TRBJ2-5
CDR3aa: CASSQALAGYQETQYF

v_gene: TRBV4-1
j_gene: TRBJ2-7
CDR3aa: CASSQDATSGMAYEQYF

v_gene: TRBV7-9
j_gene: TRBJ1-5
CDR3aa: CASSPSNTGNQPQHF

v_gene: TRBV2
j_gene: TRBJ1-1
CDR3aa: CASSVGSGVTEAFF

v_gene: TRBV14
j_gene: TRBJ2-7
CDR3aa: CASSQDSISYEQYF

v_gene: TRBV5-4
j_gene: TRBJ1-2
CDR3aa: CASSLTGLYGYTF

v_gene: TRBV12-3/TRBV12-4
j_gene: TRBJ1-5
CDR3aa: CASSFQEDQPQHF

v_gene: TRBV19
j_gene: TRBJ2-1
CDR3aa: CASSIYRGTYNEQFF

v_gene: TRBV30
j_gene: TRBJ1-6
CDR3aa: CAWRFTGGYSPLHF

v_gene: TRBV5-1
j_gene: TRBJ1-2
CDR3aa: CASSVGQDYGYTF

v_gene: TRBV29-1
j_gene: TRBJ2-5
CDR3aa: CSGDRDETQYF

v_gene: TRBV7-2
j_gene: TRBJ2-1
CDR3aa: CASSLNGDSSYNEQFF

v_gene: TRBV24-1
j_gene: TRBJ2-7
CDR3aa: CATSGRDTYEQYF

v_gene: TRBV7-2
j_gene: TRBJ1-6
CDR3aa: CASSLAYVSPLHF

v_gene: TRBV3-1/TRBV3-2
j_gene: TRBJ1-1
CDR3aa: CASSHMGRGTEAFF

v_gene: TRBV7-3
j_gene: TRBJ2-3
CDR3aa: CASSLMGLPSTDTQYF

v_gene: TRBV3-1/TRBV3-2
j_gene: TRBJ2-3
CDR3aa: CATKRGGLADTQYF

v_gene: TRBV6-2/TRBV6-3
j_gene: TRBJ2-1
CDR3aa: CASSDRSSYNEQFF

v_gene: TRBV19
j_gene: TRBJ1-6
CDR3aa: CASSIDQGGSSPLHF

v_gene: TRBV7-2
j_gene: TRBJ2-5
CDR3aa: CASSSPWAGGTQYF

v_gene: TRBV2
j_gene: TRBJ1-2
CDR3aa: CASYIQGNYGYTF

v_gene: TRBV4-1
j_gene: TRBJ2-4
CDR3aa: CASSQQTGTKNIQYF

v_gene: TRBV15
j_gene: TRBJ1-1
CDR3aa: CATSRDPGQTYEAFF

v_gene: TRBV4-2
j_gene: TRBJ1-6
CDR3aa: CASSHPPPGQYNSPLHF

v_gene: TRBV4-3
j_gene: TRBJ1-1
CDR3aa: CASSQSQGLRTEAFF

v_gene: TRBV2
j_gene: TRBJ2-4
CDR3aa: CASSLETSNIQYF

v_gene: TRBV9
j_gene: TRBJ1-2
CDR3aa: CASSREYGYTF

v_gene: TRBV28
j_gene: TRBJ2-7
CDR3aa: CASSSDRRYEQYF

v_gene: TRBV6-1
j_gene: TRBJ2-7
CDR3aa: CTSSETASGRTGQYF

v_gene: TRBV12-3/TRBV12-4
j_gene: TRBJ2-1
CDR3aa: CASRTRGEQFF

v_gene: TRBV5-6
j_gene: TRBJ1-3
CDR3aa: CASSFGTGNTIYF

v_gene: TRBV7-9
j_gene: TRBJ1-1
CDR3aa: CASSGSGRNTEAFF

v_gene: TRBV12-3/TRBV12-4
j_gene: TRBJ2-3
CDR3aa: CASSLVRWDTQYF